This T cell receptor (beta chain) emerged from a study of blood T cell repertoires in COVID-19. In the original analysis: Nucleated cell counts were estimated from reference gene primer amplification. The assay was immunoSEQ multiplex PCR, and TCRdb's table has in-frame clones only and misses some. D and trimming come from the DNA, and the V and J calls and clone size come from that table. The sample lists around 100,000 clones; 85% were seen once. The sequenced sample consisted of peripheral blood. The sequence came from a man aged 50 to 59 with active or convalescent COVID-19.

The CDR3 nucleotides read TGTGCCTGGAGTGTAACAGGGGCTCGGGATACGCAGTATTTT. Translated: CAWSVTGARDTQYF. The gene calls are TRBV30 and TRBJ2-3; 7 bases match TRBD1. The germline gives CDR1 GTSNPN, CDR2 SVGIG (reference sequence). The V and J ends lost 0 bases and 6 bases, in that order; junction bases with no gene match: 6. CDR3 size: 14 residues.